Listed below are T cell receptor beta chains from one sample, sequenced in a study of PD-L1 blockade in urothelial cancer. Some clones are missing from TCRdb's copy, which holds only in-frame ones; the method was immunoSEQ multiplex PCR. Of 50,000 to 65,000 clones in the sample, more than 70% were seen once. The sequencing here drew on PBMCs, taken around atezolizumab (anti-PD-L1) treatment. Receptors were obtained from a man aged 45-65 years with urothelial cancer. The CDR3 runs from the conserved cysteine through the conserved F or W. A D gene is named only where the DNA matches it firmly. Clone sizes are given selectively: once, few, many, or a class where the clone is expanded.

>TRBJ2-7|12|-|-|TRBV5-1
CASSKDSYEQYF
TGCGCCAGCAGCAAAGACAGCTACGAGCAGTACTTC
>TRBJ2-1|18|few|TRBD2|TRBV28
CASSLRSSGRATYNEQFF
TGTGCCAGCAGTTTAAGGTCTAGCGGGAGGGCCACCTACAATGAGCAGTTCTTC
>TRBJ2-1|14|-|-|TRBV6-6
CASSYSRVYNEQFF
TGTGCCAGCAGTTACTCCCGGGTTTACAATGAGCAGTTCTTC
>TRBJ1-2|16|-|TRBD1|TRBV28
CASSTTGQVVNNGYTF
TGTGCCAGCAGCACCACGGGACAGGTTGTTAATAATGGCTACACCTTC
>TRBJ2-1|16|-|TRBD2|TRBV29-1
CSVEGLAESSYNEQFF
TGCAGCGTTGAAGGACTAGCGGAGAGCTCCTACAATGAGCAGTTCTTC
>TRBJ2-7|16|-|TRBD2|TRBV19
CASSLSGTSGNSEQYF
TGTGCCAGTAGTCTATCCGGGACTAGCGGGAACAGCGAGCAGTACTTC
>TRBJ1-6|13|-|-|TRBV28
CASSFQGNSPLHF
TGTGCCAGCAGTTTTCAGGGGAATTCACCCCTCCACTTT
>TRBJ2-5|14|-|TRBD2|TRBV28
CASAFWSGSETQYF
TGTGCCAGCGCGTTTTGGAGCGGGAGTGAGACCCAGTACTTC
>TRBJ1-2|15|-|-|TRBV5-4
CASSLDYRGNYGYTF
TGTGCCAGCAGCTTAGACTATCGGGGAAACTATGGCTACACCTTC
>TRBJ1-1|13|-|-|TRBV5-1
CASSPTGNTEAFF
TGCGCCAGCAGCCCGACAGGGAACACTGAAGCTTTCTTT
>TRBJ1-1|14|-|-|TRBV5-6
CASSRGQLNTEAFF
TGTGCCAGCAGCCGAGGACAGCTGAACACTGAAGCTTTCTTT
>TRBJ2-3|15|-|-|TRBV6-1
CASSELAISTDTQYF
TGTGCCAGCAGCGAACTAGCAATTAGCACAGATACGCAGTATTTT
>TRBJ2-1|19|-|-|TRBV28
CASSSDSATIVGVLNEQFF
TGTGCCAGCAGTTCCGATTCCGCGACAATAGTGGGAGTTCTCAATGAGCAGTTCTTC
>TRBJ2-3|10|-|-|TRBV19
CASGHYAQYF
TGTGCCTCAGGGCATTACGCGCAGTATTTT
>TRBJ2-5|13|-|TRBD1|TRBV29-1
CSVERGRRETQYF
TGCAGCGTTGAGAGGGGGCGCAGGGAGACCCAGTACTTC
>TRBJ2-3|14|-|-|TRBV30
CAWRWRGRTDTQYF
TGTGCCTGGAGGTGGCGGGGGCGCACAGATACGCAGTATTTT
>TRBJ1-4|15|-|-|TRBV5-1
CASRRGGATNEKLFF
TGCGCCAGCAGAAGGGGCGGGGCAACTAATGAAAAACTGTTTTTT
>TRBJ1-2|13|once|-|TRBV27
CASSPRMGSGYTF
TGTGCCAGCAGTCCCAGGATGGGTTCCGGCTACACCTTC
>TRBJ2-3|15|-|TRBD1|TRBV6-1
CASGYGDRVYGTQYF
TGTGCCAGCGGGTATGGGGACAGGGTTTATGGTACGCAGTATTTT
>TRBJ2-7|14|few|-|TRBV7-2
CASMTGGSSYEQYF
TGTGCCAGCATGACCGGCGGTAGCTCCTACGAGCAGTACTTC
>TRBJ1-1|15|-|TRBD1|TRBV7-6
CASSFRTGQGTEAFF
TGTGCCAGCAGCTTCCGGACAGGGCAGGGCACTGAAGCTTTCTTT
>TRBJ2-7|13|-|-|TRBV28
CASSSGSSYEQYF
TGTGCCAGCAGTTCCGGGTCCTCCTACGAGCAGTACTTC
>TRBJ2-7|18|-|TRBD2|TRBV11-2
CASSSYVSGRYPTKEQYF
TGTGCCAGCAGCTCCTACGTAAGCGGGAGGTATCCTACGAAGGAGCAGTACTTC
>TRBJ1-2|16|-|-|TRBV9
CASSVASSTGASGYTF
TGTGCCAGCAGCGTAGCGTCATCAACTGGGGCTAGTGGCTACACCTTC
>TRBJ1-6|21|once|TRBD1|TRBV27
CASSLRSTGTAYFSYNSPLHF
TGTGCCAGCAGTCTACGTTCAACCGGGACAGCTTATTTCTCCTATAATTCACCCCTCCACTTT
>TRBJ2-1|14|-|-|TRBV6-4
CASSPTFTGTEQFF
TGTGCCAGCAGCCCTACTTTTACAGGGACCGAGCAGTTCTTC
>TRBJ2-7|14|-|TRBD1|TRBV28
CASTGTGGVYEQYF
TGTGCCAGCACCGGGACAGGGGGAGTCTACGAGCAGTACTTC
>TRBJ1-1|14|-|-|TRBV5-1
CASILGRGNTEAFF
TGCGCCAGCATCTTGGGGCGCGGGAACACTGAAGCTTTCTTT
>TRBJ1-1|16|-|TRBD1|TRBV7-9
CASSLGTGDGLTEAFF
TGTGCCAGCAGCTTAGGGACAGGGGACGGTTTGACTGAAGCTTTCTTT
>TRBJ2-1|15|-|TRBD2|TRBV2
CAISGGEFAYNEQFF
TGTGCCATTTCCGGGGGGGAGTTTGCCTACAATGAGCAGTTCTTC
>TRBJ1-2|14|-|-|TRBV15
CATSFEEEGYGYTF
TGTGCCACCAGCTTCGAGGAGGAGGGCTATGGCTACACCTTC
>TRBJ1-5|16|-|-|TRBV19
CASSIGAPAGVQPQHF
TGTGCCAGTAGTATCGGAGCACCGGCGGGAGTTCAGCCCCAGCATTTT
>TRBJ2-7|15|-|-|TRBV14
CASRRTGDLSYEQYF
TGTGCCAGCAGACGCACGGGGGACTTGAGCTACGAGCAGTACTTC
>TRBJ2-7|13|-|-|TRBV11-2
CASRPSSVREQYF
TGTGCCAGCAGACCGTCTAGCGTGCGGGAGCAGTACTTC
>TRBJ2-5|14|-|-|TRBV4-2
CASSLGTGEETQYF
TGTGCCAGCAGTCTCGGAACGGGAGAAGAGACCCAGTACTTC
>TRBJ2-2|14|-|-|TRBV27
CASSLGQSTGELFF
TGTGCCAGCAGTTTAGGACAGTCCACCGGGGAGCTGTTTTTT
>TRBJ1-2|14|-|-|TRBV28
CASSHLAGLHGYTF
TGTGCCAGCAGTCATCTGGCGGGTCTGCATGGCTACACCTTC
>TRBJ2-7|16|once|TRBD2|TRBV7-2
CASSLGGGIPLYEQYF
TGTGCCAGCAGCTTAGGGGGGGGTATCCCTCTCTACGAGCAGTACTTC
>TRBJ2-5|15|-|TRBD1|TRBV9
CASSVRTGGEETQYF
TGTGCCAGCAGCGTTAGGACAGGGGGCGAAGAGACCCAGTACTTC
>TRBJ2-7|15|-|-|TRBV7-3
CASSSYQRSSYEQYF
TGTGCCAGCAGCTCTTACCAGCGGAGCTCCTACGAGCAGTACTTC
>TRBJ1-1|14|once|TRBD1|TRBV5-1
CASGCRGRNTEAFF
TGCGCCAGCGGATGCAGGGGGAGGAACACTGAAGCTTTCTTT
>TRBJ1-6|16|-|-|TRBV28
CATRVPLQGRNSPLHF
TGTGCCACCAGGGTCCCACTACAGGGTAGGAATTCACCCCTCCACTTT
>TRBJ2-1|13|-|TRBD2|TRBV28
CASGEAGGSEQFF
TGTGCCAGCGGAGAAGCGGGAGGAAGCGAGCAGTTCTTC
>TRBJ2-1|16|-|-|TRBV9
CASSVRRGSSYNEQFF
TGTGCCAGCAGCGTAAGGAGGGGAAGCTCCTACAATGAGCAGTTCTTC
>TRBJ2-7|18|once|TRBD2|TRBV30
CAWSVGRTSGSRVDEQYF
TGTGCCTGGAGTGTTGGGCGGACTAGCGGGAGCAGAGTGGACGAGCAGTACTTC
>TRBJ1-2|15|few|-|TRBV4-1
CASSQGQGAHYGYTF
TGCGCCAGCAGCCAGGGACAAGGGGCCCACTATGGCTACACCTTC
>TRBJ2-2|12|-|-|TRBV9
CASSLNTGELFF
TGTGCCAGCAGCCTTAACACCGGGGAGCTGTTTTTT
>TRBJ1-1|14|-|-|TRBV28
CASSFVRRNTEAFF
TGTGCCAGCAGTTTCGTCAGGCGTAACACTGAAGCTTTCTTT
>TRBJ2-7|12|-|-|TRBV28
CASSLGGDEQYF
TGTGCCAGCAGTTTAGGGGGCGACGAGCAGTACTTC
>TRBJ2-7|12|-|TRBD2|TRBV6-1
CASSASGIEQYF
TGTGCCAGCAGCGCTAGCGGGATCGAGCAGTACTTC
>TRBJ2-7|14|-|-|TRBV2
CASSRQASSYEQYF
TGTGCCAGCAGTCGACAGGCATCCTCCTACGAGCAGTACTTC
>TRBJ2-1|16|-|TRBD2|TRBV11-2
CASSLIASGRFDEQFF
TGTGCCAGCAGCTTAATCGCTAGCGGGAGGTTCGATGAGCAGTTCTTC
>TRBJ2-5|13|-|TRBD2|TRBV5-4
CASSPAGVETQYF
TGTGCCAGCAGCCCAGCGGGAGTCGAGACCCAGTACTTC
>TRBJ2-3|15|-|TRBD2|TRBV6-1
CASSETSGTSDTQYF
TGTGCCAGCAGTGAGACTAGCGGGACTTCAGATACGCAGTATTTT
>TRBJ2-7|14|few|TRBD2|TRBV19
CASSVRTSGIEQYF
TGTGCCAGTAGTGTGAGGACTAGCGGGATTGAGCAGTACTTC
>TRBJ2-6|17|-|-|TRBV4-2
CASSQLGHHLGANVLTF
TGTGCCAGCAGCCAATTGGGACACCATTTAGGGGCCAACGTCCTGACTTTC
>TRBJ2-1|12|-|-|TRBV28
CASSFRGSSQFF
TGTGCCAGCAGTTTCAGAGGGAGTAGTCAGTTCTTC
>TRBJ2-7|12|-|TRBD2|TRBV7-9
CASSLGGGEQYF
TGTGCCAGCAGCTTAGGGGGGGGCGAGCAGTACTTC
>TRBJ2-7|15|-|TRBD2|TRBV18
CASSPAAAGVSEQYF
TGTGCCAGCTCACCCGCTGCAGCGGGAGTCTCCGAGCAGTACTTC
>TRBJ2-7|15|-|TRBD2|TRBV5-6
CASSSTASGFYEQYF
TGTGCCAGCAGCTCAACGGCTAGCGGGTTCTACGAGCAGTACTTC